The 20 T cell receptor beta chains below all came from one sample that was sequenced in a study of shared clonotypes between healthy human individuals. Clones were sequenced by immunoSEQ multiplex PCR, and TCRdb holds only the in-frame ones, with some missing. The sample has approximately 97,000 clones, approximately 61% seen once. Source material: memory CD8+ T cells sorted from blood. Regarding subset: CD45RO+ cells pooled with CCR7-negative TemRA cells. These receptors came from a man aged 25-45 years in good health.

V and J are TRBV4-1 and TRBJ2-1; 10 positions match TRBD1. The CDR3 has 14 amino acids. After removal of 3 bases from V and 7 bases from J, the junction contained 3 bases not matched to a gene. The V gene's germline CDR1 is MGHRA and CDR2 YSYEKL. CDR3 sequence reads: CASSQGTGVNEQFF. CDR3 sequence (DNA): TGCGCCAGCAGCCAGGGGACAGGGGTAAATGAGCAGTTCTTC.

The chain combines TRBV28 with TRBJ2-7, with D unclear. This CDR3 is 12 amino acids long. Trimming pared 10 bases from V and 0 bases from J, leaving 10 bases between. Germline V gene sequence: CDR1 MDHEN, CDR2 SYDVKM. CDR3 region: CATRAISYEQYF. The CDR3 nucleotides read TGTGCCACCCGGGCCATCTCCTACGAGCAGTACTTC.

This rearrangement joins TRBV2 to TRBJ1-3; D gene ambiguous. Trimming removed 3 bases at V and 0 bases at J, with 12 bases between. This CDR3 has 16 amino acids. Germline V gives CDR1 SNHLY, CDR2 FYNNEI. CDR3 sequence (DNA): TGTGCCAGCAGTGATTTTTTGGTGAGCTCTGGAAACACCATATATTTT. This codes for CASSDFLVSSGNTIYF. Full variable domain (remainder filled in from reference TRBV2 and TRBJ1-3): EPEVTQTPSHQVTQMGQEVILRCVPISNHLYFYWYRQILGQKVEFLVSFYNNEISEKSEIFDDQFSVERPDGSNFTLKIRSTKLEDSAMYFCASSDFLVSSGNTIYFGEGSWLTVV.

Here the CDR3 DNA reads TGTGCCAGCAGCCTCCCGGGCGGAACAGAAGATACGCAGTATTTT. Translating gives CASSLPGGTEDTQYF. The chain has TRBV28 and TRBJ2-3; D gene uncertain. This CDR3 comprises 15 residues. Looked up from germline, CDR1 is MDHEN and CDR2 is SYDVKM. Trimming stripped 6 bases from V and 5 bases from J, with 18 bases between. Supplemented by reference TRBV28 and TRBJ2-3, the full variable domain reads DVKVTQSSRYLVKRTGEKVFLECVQDMDHENMFWYRQDPGLGLRLIYFSYDVKMKEKGDIPEGYSVSREKKERFSLILESASTNQTSMYLCASSLPGGTEDTQYFGPGTRLTVL.

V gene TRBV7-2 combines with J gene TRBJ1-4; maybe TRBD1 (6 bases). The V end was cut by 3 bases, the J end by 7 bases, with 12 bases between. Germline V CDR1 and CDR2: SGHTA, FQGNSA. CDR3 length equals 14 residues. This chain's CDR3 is CASSLELGGEKLFF. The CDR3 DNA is TGTGCCAGCAGCTTGGAGCTAGGGGGTGAAAAACTGTTTTTT. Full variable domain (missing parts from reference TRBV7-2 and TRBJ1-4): GAGVSQSPSNKVTEKGKDVELRCDPISGHTALYWYRQSLGQGLEFLIYFQGNSAPDKSGLPSDRFSAERTGGSVSTLTIQRTQQEDSAVYLCASSLELGGEKLFFGSGTQLSVL.

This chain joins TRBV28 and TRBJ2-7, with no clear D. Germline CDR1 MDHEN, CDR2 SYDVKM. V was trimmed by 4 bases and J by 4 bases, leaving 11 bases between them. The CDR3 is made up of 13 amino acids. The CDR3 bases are TGTGCCAGCAGTTCAGGAAACCTATACGAGCAGTACTTC. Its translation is CASSSGNLYEQYF.

DNA for the CDR3: TGTGCCAGCAGCTTAGATCTACAGGGGACGGACACTGAAGCTTTCTTT. Translating it yields CASSLDLQGTDTEAFF. The V and J genes are TRBV13 and TRBJ1-1, with TRBD1 matching 7 bases. CDR3 size: 16 residues. V dropped 1 base and J dropped 3; count of bases not matched to a gene: 8. In germline, CDR1 is PRHDT, CDR2 FYEKMQ (reference sequence).

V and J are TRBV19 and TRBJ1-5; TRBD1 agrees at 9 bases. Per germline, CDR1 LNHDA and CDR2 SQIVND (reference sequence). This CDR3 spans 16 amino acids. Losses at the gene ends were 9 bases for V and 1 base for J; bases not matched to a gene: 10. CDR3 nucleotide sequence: TGTGCCAGCCGGGACAGGGTGGCGGGGAGCAATCAGCCCCAGCATTTT. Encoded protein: CASRDRVAGSNQPQHF. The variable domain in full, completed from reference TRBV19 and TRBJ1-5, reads DGGITQSPKYLFRKEGQNVTLSCEQNLNHDAMYWYRQDPGQGLRLIYYSQIVNDFQKGDIAEGYSVSREKKESFPLTVTSAQKNPTAFYLCASRDRVAGSNQPQHFGDGTRLSIL.

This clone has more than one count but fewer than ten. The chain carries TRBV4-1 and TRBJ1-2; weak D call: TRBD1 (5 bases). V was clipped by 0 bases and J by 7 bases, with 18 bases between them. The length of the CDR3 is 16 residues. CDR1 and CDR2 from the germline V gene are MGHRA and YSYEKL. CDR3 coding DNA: TGCGCCAGCAGCCAAGAGTGGGGGGGGTCAAGCGGTGGCTACACCTTC. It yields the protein CASSQEWGGSSGGYTF.

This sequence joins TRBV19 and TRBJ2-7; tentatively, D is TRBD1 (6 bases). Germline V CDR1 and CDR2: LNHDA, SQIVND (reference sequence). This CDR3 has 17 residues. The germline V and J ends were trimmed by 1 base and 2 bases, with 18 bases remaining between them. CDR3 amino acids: CASSIAQGLASPYEQYF. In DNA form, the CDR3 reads TGTGCCAGTAGTATAGCACAGGGTCTTGCTTCACCCTACGAGCAGTACTTC.

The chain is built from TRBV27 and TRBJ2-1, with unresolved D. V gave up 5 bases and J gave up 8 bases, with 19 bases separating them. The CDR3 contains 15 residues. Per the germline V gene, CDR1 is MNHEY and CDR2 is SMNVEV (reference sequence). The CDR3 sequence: CASSNGHDGFDEQFF. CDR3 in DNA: TGTGCCAGCAGTAACGGCCACGACGGGTTTGATGAGCAGTTCTTC.

CDR3 region: CASSLDISYYGYTF. DNA of the CDR3: TGTGCCAGCAGCTTGGATATCTCCTACTATGGCTACACCTTC. The chain has TRBV5-5 and TRBJ1-2, with D uncertain. Trimming stripped 0 bases from V and 3 bases from J, with 9 bases between. The length of the CDR3 is 14 residues. Per the germline V gene, CDR1 is SGHKS and CDR2 is YYEKEE (reference sequence). The complete variable domain, with remaining parts taken from reference TRBV5-5 and TRBJ1-2, reads DAGVTQSPTHLIKTRGQQVTLRCSPISGHKSVSWYQQVLGQGPQFIFQYYEKEERGRGNFPDRFSARQFPNYSSELNVNALLLGDSALYLCASSLDISYYGYTFGSGTRLTVV.

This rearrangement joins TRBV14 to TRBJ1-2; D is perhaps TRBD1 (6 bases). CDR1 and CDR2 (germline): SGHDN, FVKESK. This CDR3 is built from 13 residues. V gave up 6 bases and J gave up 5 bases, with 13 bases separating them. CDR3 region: CASSPGTNYGYTF. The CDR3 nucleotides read TGTGCCAGCAGTCCCGGGACAAATTATGGCTACACCTTC.

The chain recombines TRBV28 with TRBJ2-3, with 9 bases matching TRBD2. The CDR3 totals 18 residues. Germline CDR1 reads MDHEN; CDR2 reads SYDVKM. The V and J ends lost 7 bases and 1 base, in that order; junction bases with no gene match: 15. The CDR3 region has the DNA TGTGCCAGCACCCCGGAGGTAGCGGGAGCCCGGGGCACAGATACGCAGTATTTT. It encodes CASTPEVAGARGTDTQYF.

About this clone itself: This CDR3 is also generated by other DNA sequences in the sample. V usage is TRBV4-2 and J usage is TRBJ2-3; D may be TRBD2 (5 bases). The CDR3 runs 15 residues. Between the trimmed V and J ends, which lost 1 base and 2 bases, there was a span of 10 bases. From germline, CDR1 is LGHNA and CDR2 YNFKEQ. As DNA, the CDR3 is TGTGCCAGCAGCCAAGCAGGAGGCCCCACAGATACGCAGTATTTT. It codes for CASSQAGGPTDTQYF.

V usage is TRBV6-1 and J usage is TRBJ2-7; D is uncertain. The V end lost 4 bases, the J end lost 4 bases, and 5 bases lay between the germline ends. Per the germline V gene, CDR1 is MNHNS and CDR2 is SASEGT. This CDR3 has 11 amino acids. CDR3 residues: CASSAMYEQYF. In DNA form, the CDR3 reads TGTGCCAGCAGTGCCATGTACGAGCAGTACTTC.

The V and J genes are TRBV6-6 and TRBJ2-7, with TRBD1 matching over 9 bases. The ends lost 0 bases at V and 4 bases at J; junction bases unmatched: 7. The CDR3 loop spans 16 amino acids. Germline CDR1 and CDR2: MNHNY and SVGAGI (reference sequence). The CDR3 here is CASSYSPTGGLYEQYF. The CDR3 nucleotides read TGTGCCAGCAGTTACTCTCCCACAGGGGGCTTGTACGAGCAGTACTTC.

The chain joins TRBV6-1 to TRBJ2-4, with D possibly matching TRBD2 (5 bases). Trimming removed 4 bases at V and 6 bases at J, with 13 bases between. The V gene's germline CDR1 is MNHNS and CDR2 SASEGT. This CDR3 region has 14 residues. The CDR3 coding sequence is TGTGCCAGCAGTGCAAACATGGAGGCAAACATTCAGTACTTC. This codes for CASSANMEANIQYF.

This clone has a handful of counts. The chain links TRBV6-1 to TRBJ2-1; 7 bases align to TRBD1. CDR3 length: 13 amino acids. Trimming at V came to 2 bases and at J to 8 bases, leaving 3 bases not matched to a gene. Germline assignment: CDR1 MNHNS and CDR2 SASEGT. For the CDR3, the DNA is TGTGCCAGCAGTGAAACAGGGGTCCATGAGCAGTTCTTC. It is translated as CASSETGVHEQFF.

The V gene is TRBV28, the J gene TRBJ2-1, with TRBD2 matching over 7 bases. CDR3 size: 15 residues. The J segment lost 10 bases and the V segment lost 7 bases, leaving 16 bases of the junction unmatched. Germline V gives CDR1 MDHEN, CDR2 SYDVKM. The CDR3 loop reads CASKVAGLAEPEQFF. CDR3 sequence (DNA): TGTGCCAGCAAGGTCGCAGGTCTAGCGGAACCCGAGCAGTTCTTC.